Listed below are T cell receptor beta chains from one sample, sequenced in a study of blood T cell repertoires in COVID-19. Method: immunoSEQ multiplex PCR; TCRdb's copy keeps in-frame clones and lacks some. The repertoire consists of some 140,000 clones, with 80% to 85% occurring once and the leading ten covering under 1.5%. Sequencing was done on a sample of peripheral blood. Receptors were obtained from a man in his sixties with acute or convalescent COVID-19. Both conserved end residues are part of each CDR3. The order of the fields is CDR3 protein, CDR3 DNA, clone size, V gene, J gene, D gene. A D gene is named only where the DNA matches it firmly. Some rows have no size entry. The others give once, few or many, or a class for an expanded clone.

CASGLVTGPRNYGYTF	TGTGCTAGTGGTTTGGTCACAGGGCCGAGAAACTATGGCTACACCTTC	-	TRBV12-5	TRBJ1-2	-
CASSLFSGGHNEQFF	TGTGCCAGCAGCTTATTTAGCGGAGGTCACAATGAGCAGTTCTTC	-	TRBV7-9	TRBJ2-1	-
CASSVKPWGGFNYGYTF	TGTGCCAGCAGCGTAAAGCCGTGGGGGGGATTTAACTATGGCTACACCTTC	once	TRBV9	TRBJ1-2	-
CASSLGQGVTEAFF	TGCGCCAGCAGCTTGGGACAGGGGGTCACTGAAGCTTTCTTT	once	TRBV5-1	TRBJ1-1	TRBD1
CASSMDRGAENIQYF	TGTGCCAGTAGTATGGACAGGGGGGCTGAAAACATTCAGTACTTC	-	TRBV19	TRBJ2-4	TRBD1
CATSETGGGNQPQHF	TGTGCCACCAGTGAAACAGGGGGAGGCAATCAGCCCCAGCATTTT	-	TRBV24-1	TRBJ1-5	TRBD1
CASSSGDGVGNEKLFF	TGTGCCAGCAGCTCGGGGGACGGGGTCGGGAATGAAAAACTGTTTTTT	once	TRBV7-9	TRBJ1-4	-
CASSPRDRGGYEQYF	TGTGCCAGCAGCCCACGGGACAGGGGGGGTTACGAGCAGTACTTC	-	TRBV9	TRBJ2-7	TRBD1
CAISEVAGGTKNIQYF	TGTGCCATCAGTGAGGTGGCAGGGGGAACCAAAAACATTCAGTACTTC	-	TRBV10-3	TRBJ2-4	TRBD1
CASGANEKLFF	TGTGCCAGCGGGGCAAATGAAAAACTGTTTTTT	-	TRBV27	TRBJ1-4	-
CATSDRTGPAEKLFF	TGTGCCACCAGTGACAGGACAGGGCCGGCTGAAAAACTGTTTTTT	-	TRBV24-1	TRBJ1-4	TRBD1
CSADRTGVYNEQFF	TGCAGCGCTGACCGGACAGGGGTCTACAATGAGCAGTTCTTC	-	TRBV29-1	TRBJ2-1	TRBD1
CASSLTGTLNTEAFF	TGTGCCAGCAGCTTAACAGGGACCCTGAACACTGAAGCTTTCTTT	-	TRBV7-2	TRBJ1-1	-
CASSTGFNEKLFF	TGTGCCAGCAGCACGGGATTTAATGAAAAACTGTTTTTT	-	TRBV7-8	TRBJ1-4	-
CASSLITSGDSTYEQYF	TGTGCCAGCAGCTTAATAACTAGCGGGGACTCTACCTACGAGCAGTACTTC	-	TRBV7-8	TRBJ2-7	TRBD2
CASSVGQARGIQYF	TGTGCCAGTAGTGTTGGACAGGCCCGGGGCATTCAGTACTTC	-	TRBV19	TRBJ2-4	TRBD1
CATSASTGYEQPQHF	TGTGCCACCAGTGCCTCGACAGGGTATGAGCAGCCCCAGCATTTT	few	TRBV24-1	TRBJ1-5	TRBD1
CASSLDNRAGNTIYF	TGTGCCAGCAGTCTGGACAACCGCGCTGGAAACACCATATATTTT	-	TRBV6-2/TRBV6-3	TRBJ1-3	-
CASSLRSGGGYEQYF	TGTGCCAGCAGTTTACGATCAGGGGGTGGGTACGAGCAGTACTTC	-	TRBV27	TRBJ2-7	TRBD1
CAISESAGGAQPQHF	TGTGCCATCAGTGAGTCGGCGGGAGGAGCACAGCCCCAGCATTTT	-	TRBV10-3	TRBJ1-5	-
CASNTHNSPGQRKKDNEKLFF	TGCGCCAGCAACACCCACAATTCCCCGGGACAGAGGAAGAAAGATAATGAAAAACTGTTTTTT	-	TRBV4-1	TRBJ1-4	TRBD1
CASSIGQVLDTGELFF	TGTGCCAGTAGTATAGGTCAGGTTTTGGACACCGGGGAGCTGTTTTTT	few	TRBV19	TRBJ2-2	-
CASSYGWSTGANVLTF	TGTGCCAGCAGTTACGGTTGGAGCACTGGGGCCAACGTCCTGACTTTC	-	TRBV6-2/TRBV6-3	TRBJ2-6	-
CASSPDRGTNEKLFF	TGTGCCAGCAGTCCGGACAGGGGAACTAATGAAAAACTGTTTTTT	-	TRBV7-6	TRBJ1-4	TRBD1
CASSSRLAGVHTGELFF	TGTGCCAGCAGCTCCAGGCTAGCGGGAGTTCACACCGGGGAGCTGTTTTTT	-	TRBV13	TRBJ2-2	TRBD2
CSASPGTANSPLHF	TGCAGTGCTAGTCCCGGGACAGCTAATTCACCCCTCCACTTT	-	TRBV20-1	TRBJ1-6	TRBD1
CASSQSTTLEGYEQYF	TGTGCCAGCAGTCAATCAACTACACTCGAAGGCTACGAGCAGTACTTC	-	TRBV28	TRBJ2-7	-
CASSLTGTSPSHEQFF	TGTGCCAGCAGCTTAACAGGGACTAGCCCTTCCCATGAGCAGTTCTTC	-	TRBV7-3	TRBJ2-1	TRBD2
CASSQGGLGEKLFF	TGTGCCAGCAGCCAAGGCGGGTTAGGAGAAAAACTGTTTTTT	-	TRBV3-1/TRBV3-2	TRBJ1-4	-
CAWEGGSTDTQYF	TGTGCCTGGGAGGGAGGGAGCACAGATACGCAGTATTTT	-	TRBV30	TRBJ2-3	TRBD2
CASSRGRGTLNTEAFF	TGTGCCAGTAGCAGGGGGAGAGGAACACTGAACACTGAAGCTTTCTTT	-	TRBV19	TRBJ1-1	TRBD1